A selection of T cell receptor beta chains follows, all from one sample in a study of T cell responses to AZD1222 COVID-19 vaccine. Profiling relied on immunoSEQ multiplex PCR, and the TCRdb table lists in-frame clones only, not all of them. This table holds roughly 190,000 clones, approximately 91% found once. Material: peripheral blood, obtained on day 0 of AZD1222 vaccination. Receptor source: an adult in good health. Each CDR3 is given with its conserved first and last residue. A D gene is named only where the DNA matches it firmly. Size tells how often a clone was seen (once, few, many) or the class of an expanded clone, and some rows leave it out.

j_call v_call d_call clone_size cdr3_aa cdr3_nt
TRBJ1-5 TRBV5-1 - - CASSLLAGSNQPQHF TGCGCCAGCAGCTTGTTGGCAGGTAGCAATCAGCCCCAGCATTTT
TRBJ1-2 TRBV7-2 - - CASSLQGWSGYTF TGTGCCAGCAGCTTACAGGGATGGAGTGGCTACACCTTC
TRBJ1-1 TRBV7-2 - - CASSPRTSNTEAFF TGTGCCAGCAGCCCGAGGACCTCGAACACTGAAGCTTTCTTT
TRBJ2-1 TRBV11-2 - - CASSFRSSYNEQFF TGTGCCAGCAGCTTTAGGTCGTCCTACAATGAGCAGTTCTTC
TRBJ2-1 TRBV29-1 - few CSVEPISVPRTFF TGCAGCGTTGAACCGATCTCGGTCCCCCGTACGTTCTTC
TRBJ2-5 TRBV4-2 - - CASSQSPTRAQETQYF TGTGCCAGCAGCCAGTCACCGACGAGGGCGCAAGAGACCCAGTACTTC
TRBJ2-2 TRBV25-1 - - CASSESGGTGELFF TGTGCCAGCAGTGAAAGTGGTGGCACCGGGGAGCTGTTTTTT
TRBJ2-7 TRBV28 - - CASSLTKKYEQYF TGTGCCAGCAGTTTAACAAAAAAGTACGAGCAGTACTTC
TRBJ2-7 TRBV3-1/TRBV3-2 - - CASSPDQRIGYEQYF TGTGCCAGCAGCCCGGACCAACGCATCGGTTACGAGCAGTACTTC
TRBJ2-2 TRBV19 - once CASSGTGAGELFF TGTGCCAGTAGTGGAACAGGCGCCGGGGAGCTGTTTTTT
TRBJ2-3 TRBV7-3 TRBD2 - CASSSRGGHVSGDTQYF TGTGCCAGCAGCTCCCGGGGGGGGCACGTCTCAGGAGATACGCAGTATTTT
TRBJ2-7 TRBV27 TRBD2 - CASSLSTRTSGSLDEQYF TGTGCCAGCAGTTTATCGACCCGGACTAGCGGGAGTCTCGACGAGCAGTACTTC
TRBJ1-1 TRBV2 - - CASKGGRVMNTEAFF TGTGCCAGCAAAGGGGGAAGGGTGATGAACACTGAAGCTTTCTTT
TRBJ1-1 TRBV6-2/TRBV6-3 - - CASSFGPVPPYTEAFF TGTGCCAGCAGTTTTGGACCCGTGCCGCCTTACACTGAAGCTTTCTTT
TRBJ2-5 TRBV18 - once CASSPRTQETQYF TGTGCCAGCTCACCGCGTACCCAAGAGACCCAGTACTTC
TRBJ2-7 TRBV2 - - CASSEQGTSYEQYF TGTGCCAGCAGTGAACAGGGAACCTCCTACGAGCAGTACTTC
TRBJ2-5 TRBV10-1 - - CASSEVETQYF TGCGCCAGCAGTGAGGTAGAGACCCAGTACTTC
TRBJ1-4 TRBV23-1 - - CASSQLYGQTNEKLFF TGCGCCAGCAGTCAATTATACGGACAGACTAATGAAAAACTGTTTTTT
TRBJ2-7 TRBV5-1 TRBD1 - CASSGRTGVIYEQYF TGCGCCAGCAGCGGCCGGACAGGGGTGATTTACGAGCAGTACTTC
TRBJ2-1 TRBV7-9 - - CASSETARDQFF TGTGCCAGCAGCGAAACAGCGAGAGACCAGTTCTTC
TRBJ1-4 TRBV2 - once CASMTDPNEKLFF TGTGCCAGTATGACAGACCCTAATGAAAAACTGTTTTTT
TRBJ1-1 TRBV5-4 - - CASSETGNTEAFF TGTGCCAGCAGCGAGACCGGGAACACTGAAGCTTTCTTT
TRBJ2-3 TRBV7-2 - - CASSVPPSDTQYF TGTGCCAGCAGCGTACCCCCTTCGGATACGCAGTATTTT
TRBJ2-7 TRBV5-1 TRBD1 - CASRAGQGANEQYF TGCGCCAGCAGGGCTGGACAGGGGGCTAACGAGCAGTACTTC
TRBJ2-3 TRBV5-6 - - CASSWSTDTQYF TGTGCCAGCAGCTGGAGCACAGATACGCAGTATTTT
TRBJ2-3 TRBV6-2/TRBV6-3 TRBD2 - CASSYLGTSGSSTDTQYF TGTGCCAGCAGTTACTTGGGGACTAGCGGCTCTAGCACAGATACGCAGTATTTT
TRBJ1-5 TRBV4-3 - - CASSQEGVYHLDNQPQHF TGCGCCAGCAGCCAAGAGGGCGTCTATCACCTAGACAATCAGCCCCAGCATTTT
TRBJ1-2 TRBV6-2/TRBV6-3 - - CASSYPDGYGYTF TGTGCCAGCAGTTACCCGGACGGCTATGGCTACACCTTC
TRBJ2-7 TRBV7-2 - once CASSLARRPSYEQYF TGTGCCAGCAGCTTAGCGAGACGGCCCTCCTACGAGCAGTACTTC
TRBJ2-1 TRBV4-3 - - CASSQVRGGATQFF TGCGCCAGCAGCCAAGTCCGGGGCGGGGCAACGCAGTTCTTC
TRBJ2-7 TRBV28 - - CASSLVGSSEQYF TGTGCCAGCAGTTTAGTCGGATCCAGCGAGCAGTACTTC
TRBJ2-2 TRBV7-6 - once CASSFGSRNTGELFF TGTGCCAGCAGCTTCGGGAGCCGGAACACCGGGGAGCTGTTTTTT
TRBJ2-7 TRBV28 - - CASSAVASDQPSYEQYF TGTGCCAGCAGTGCCGTAGCTAGCGACCAGCCCTCCTACGAGCAGTACTTC
TRBJ1-5 TRBV4-3 - - CASSLDSQPQHF TGCGCCAGCAGCCTTGACTCGCAGCCCCAGCATTTT
TRBJ2-5 TRBV2 TRBD1 - CASSPTRDRVLWTQYF TGTGCCAGCAGTCCTACCCGGGACAGGGTTCTCTGGACCCAGTACTTC
TRBJ1-2 TRBV2 TRBD1 - CASGAGGTYGYTF TGTGCCAGCGGGGCAGGGGGCACCTATGGCTACACCTTC
TRBJ1-5 TRBV5-1 - - CASSPAGGNQPQHF TGCGCCAGCAGCCCGGCGGGGGGCAATCAGCCCCAGCATTTT
TRBJ1-3 TRBV19 - - CASIRTAGNTIYF TGTGCCAGTATTAGGACTGCTGGAAACACCATATATTTT
TRBJ2-5 TRBV5-4 TRBD2 - CASSSRAGEGETQYF TGTGCCAGCAGCTCCCGAGCGGGGGAGGGAGAGACCCAGTACTTC
TRBJ1-2 TRBV6-5 - - CASMGGVSYGYTF TGTGCCAGCATGGGGGGGGTCAGCTATGGCTACACCTTC
TRBJ1-6 TRBV11-2 - few CASSLVGNSPLHF TGTGCCAGCAGCTTAGTTGGGAATTCACCCCTCCACTTT
TRBJ2-5 TRBV7-3 - - CASSLNGGLETQYF TGTGCCAGCAGCTTAAACGGGGGCCTGGAGACCCAGTACTTC
TRBJ2-1 TRBV4-3 - - CASSQLQGDEQFF TGCGCCAGCAGCCAATTACAGGGCGATGAGCAGTTCTTC
TRBJ2-3 TRBV25-1 - - CASSQGAAHTQYF TGTGCCAGCAGCCAAGGGGCGGCACATACGCAGTATTTT
TRBJ2-7 TRBV11-2 - once CASSLWKDGYEQYF TGTGCCAGCAGCTTATGGAAAGACGGCTACGAGCAGTACTTC
TRBJ1-5 TRBV27 - - CASSSDPAGGNQPQHF TGTGCCAGCAGTTCGGACCCAGCGGGGGGCAATCAGCCCCAGCATTTT
TRBJ2-1 TRBV27 TRBD1 - CASSDRDRTYNEQFF TGTGCCAGCAGTGACCGGGACAGAACCTACAATGAGCAGTTCTTC
TRBJ1-6 TRBV24-1 - - CATSDFRENSPLHF TGTGCCACCAGTGATTTCAGGGAGAATTCACCCCTCCACTTT
TRBJ2-2 TRBV6-5 TRBD1 - CALAPPGQGAGELFF TGTGCCCTAGCACCCCCGGGACAGGGTGCCGGGGAGCTGTTTTTT
TRBJ2-7 TRBV5-4 - - CASSSKNSEQYF TGTGCCAGCAGCTCGAAAAATTCCGAGCAGTACTTC
TRBJ2-7 TRBV5-4 - - CASSPGGVGGVPYEQYF TGTGCCAGCAGCCCGGGTGGTGTGGGGGGAGTTCCCTACGAGCAGTACTTC
TRBJ2-1 TRBV7-3 TRBD2 - CASSPTLAGANEQFF TGTGCCAGCAGCCCGACACTAGCGGGAGCCAATGAGCAGTTCTTC
TRBJ1-4 TRBV27 - - CASSFLTANEKLFF TGTGCCAGCAGTTTCTTAACAGCGAATGAAAAACTGTTTTTT